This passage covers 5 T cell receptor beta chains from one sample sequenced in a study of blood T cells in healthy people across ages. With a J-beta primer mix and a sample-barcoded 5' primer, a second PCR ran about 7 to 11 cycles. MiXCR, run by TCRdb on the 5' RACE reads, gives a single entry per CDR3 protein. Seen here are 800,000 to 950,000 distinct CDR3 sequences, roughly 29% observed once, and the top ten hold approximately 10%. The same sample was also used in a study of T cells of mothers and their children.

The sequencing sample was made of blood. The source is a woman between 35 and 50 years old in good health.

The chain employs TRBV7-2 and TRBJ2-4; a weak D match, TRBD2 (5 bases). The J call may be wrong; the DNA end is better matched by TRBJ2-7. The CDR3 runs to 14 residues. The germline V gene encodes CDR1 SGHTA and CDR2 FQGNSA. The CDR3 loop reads CASSEGRSAYEQYF. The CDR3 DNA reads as TGTGCCAGCAGCGAGGGCAGGTCCGCCTACGAGCAGTACTTC.

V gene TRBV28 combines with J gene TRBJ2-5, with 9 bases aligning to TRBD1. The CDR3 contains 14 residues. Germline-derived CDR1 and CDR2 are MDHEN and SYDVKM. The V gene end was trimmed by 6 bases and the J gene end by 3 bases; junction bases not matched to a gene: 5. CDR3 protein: CASSHTGGEETQYF. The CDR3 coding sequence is TGTGCCAGCAGCCATACAGGGGGCGAAGAGACCCAGTACTTC.

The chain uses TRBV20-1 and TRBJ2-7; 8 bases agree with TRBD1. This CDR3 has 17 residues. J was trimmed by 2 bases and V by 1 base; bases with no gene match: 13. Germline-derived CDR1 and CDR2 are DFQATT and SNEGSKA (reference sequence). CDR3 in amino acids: CSARALDRDRSTYEQYF. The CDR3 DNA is TGCAGTGCTAGAGCCCTGGACAGGGACAGGTCGACCTACGAGCAGTACTTC.

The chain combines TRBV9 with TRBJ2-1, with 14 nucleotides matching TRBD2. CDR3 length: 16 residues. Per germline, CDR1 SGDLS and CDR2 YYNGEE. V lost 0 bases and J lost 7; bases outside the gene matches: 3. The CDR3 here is CASSVGLAGGWNEQFF. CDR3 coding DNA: TGTGCCAGCAGCGTAGGACTAGCGGGGGGGTGGAATGAGCAGTTCTTC.

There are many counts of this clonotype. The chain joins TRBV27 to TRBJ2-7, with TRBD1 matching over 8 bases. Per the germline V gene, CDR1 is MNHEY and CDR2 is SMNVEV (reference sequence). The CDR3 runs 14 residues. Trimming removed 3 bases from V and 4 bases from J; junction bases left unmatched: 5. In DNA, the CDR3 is TGTGCCAGCAGTTTCGCAGGGGGCCCATACGAGCAGTACTTC. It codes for CASSFAGGPYEQYF.